Listed below are T cell receptor beta chains from one sample, sequenced in a study of blood T cell repertoires in COVID-19. Some clones are missing from TCRdb's copy, which holds only in-frame ones; the method was immunoSEQ multiplex PCR. This table holds roughly 100,000 clones, roughly 80% found once. Sample: peripheral blood. These receptors all stem from a woman over 75 with active or convalescent COVID-19. The CDR3 runs from the conserved cysteine through the conserved F or W. A D gene is named only where the DNA matches it firmly. Clone sizes are given selectively: once, few, many, or a class where the clone is expanded.

clone_size: NA
v_call: TRBV19
j_call: TRBJ1-5
d_call: NA
cdr3_nt: TGTGCCAGTACTGCGGGGCCTGGGGAGCCCCAGCATTTT
cdr3_aa: CASTAGPGEPQHF

clone_size: NA
v_call: TRBV5-1
j_call: TRBJ2-5
d_call: TRBD1
cdr3_nt: TGCGCCAGCAGCCCCGCAGGGGGTAGTAAGACCCAGTACTTC
cdr3_aa: CASSPAGGSKTQYF

clone_size: NA
v_call: TRBV2
j_call: TRBJ2-7
d_call: NA
cdr3_nt: TGTGCCAGCAAGGGGCAGGGCGACGAGCAGTACTTC
cdr3_aa: CASKGQGDEQYF

clone_size: NA
v_call: TRBV6-5
j_call: TRBJ2-7
d_call: TRBD2
cdr3_nt: TGTGCCAGCAGTCGGACTAGCGGCAACTACGAGCAGTACTTC
cdr3_aa: CASSRTSGNYEQYF

clone_size: NA
v_call: TRBV27
j_call: TRBJ1-3
d_call: TRBD1
cdr3_nt: TGTGCCAGCAGTAGAGGACAGGGTGTGTCTGGAAACACCATATATTTT
cdr3_aa: CASSRGQGVSGNTIYF

clone_size: NA
v_call: TRBV2
j_call: TRBJ1-1
d_call: TRBD1
cdr3_nt: TGTGCCAGCAGGCGGGACAGGAACACTGAAGCTTTCTTT
cdr3_aa: CASRRDRNTEAFF

clone_size: once
v_call: TRBV28
j_call: TRBJ1-1
d_call: NA
cdr3_nt: TGTGCCAGCAGTTTGAGGTCAGGGTTAGCTGAAGCTTTCTTT
cdr3_aa: CASSLRSGLAEAFF

clone_size: once
v_call: TRBV28
j_call: TRBJ2-3
d_call: NA
cdr3_nt: TGTGCCAGCAGGGGGGGGGCAGCGAGCACAGATACGCAGTATTTT
cdr3_aa: CASRGGAASTDTQYF

clone_size: NA
v_call: TRBV27
j_call: TRBJ2-1
d_call: NA
cdr3_nt: TGTGCCAGCAGTCGTAGCGGAGGTTCCTACAATGAGCAGTTCTTC
cdr3_aa: CASSRSGGSYNEQFF

clone_size: NA
v_call: TRBV5-1
j_call: TRBJ1-1
d_call: NA
cdr3_nt: TGCGCCAGCAGCTTAAACAGGGTAAAGAACACTGAAGCTTTCTTT
cdr3_aa: CASSLNRVKNTEAFF

clone_size: few
v_call: TRBV18
j_call: TRBJ1-2
d_call: NA
cdr3_nt: TGTGCCAGCTCAACGGGACAACCCGCATATGGCTACACCTTC
cdr3_aa: CASSTGQPAYGYTF

clone_size: NA
v_call: TRBV18
j_call: TRBJ2-2
d_call: TRBD2
cdr3_nt: TGTGCCAGCTCACCGGGGCCTGGCGGGAGCAACACCGGGGAGCTGTTTTTT
cdr3_aa: CASSPGPGGSNTGELFF

clone_size: NA
v_call: TRBV5-6
j_call: TRBJ2-1
d_call: TRBD1
cdr3_nt: TGTGCCAGCAGCTGGGGACAGGGTACTTTCAATGAGCAGTTCTTC
cdr3_aa: CASSWGQGTFNEQFF